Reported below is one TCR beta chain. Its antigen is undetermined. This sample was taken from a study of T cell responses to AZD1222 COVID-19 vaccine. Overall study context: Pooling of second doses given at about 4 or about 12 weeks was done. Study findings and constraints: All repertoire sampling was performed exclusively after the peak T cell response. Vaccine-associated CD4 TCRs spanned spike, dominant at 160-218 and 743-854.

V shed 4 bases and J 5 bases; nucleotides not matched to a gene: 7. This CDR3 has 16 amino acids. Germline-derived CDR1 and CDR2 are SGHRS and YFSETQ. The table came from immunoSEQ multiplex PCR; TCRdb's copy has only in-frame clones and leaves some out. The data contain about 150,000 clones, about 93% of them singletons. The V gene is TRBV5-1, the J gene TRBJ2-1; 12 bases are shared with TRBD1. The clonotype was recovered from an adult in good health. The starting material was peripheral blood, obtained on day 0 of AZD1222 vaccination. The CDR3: CASSGTGGPDHNEQFF. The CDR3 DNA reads TGCGCCAGCAGCGGGACAGGGGGCCCTGACCACAATGAGCAGTTCTTC.